This T cell receptor (beta chain) was recovered during a study of blood T cell repertoires in COVID-19 (TCRdb year 2020). With regard to the full study: Samples covering the acute and convalescent phases of COVID-19 were provided by collaborators in the United States, Italy and Spain. The repertoires were made available in a free public database intended to serve as a resource for research on the immune response to SARS-CoV-2. Sample metadata almost always included a de-identified subject ID, COVID-19 status, age in years and sex. The samples were drawn from two sources: the first 160 participants of the ongoing ImmuneRACE study, and approximately 1,300 subjects contributed by 6 global collaborators. Where available, HLA class I and class II types were obtained from metadata supplied by the sample provider rather than from assay-based typing. Subjects who had been exposed to COVID-19, were actively infected with it, or had recovered from it provided the deeply sampled blood TCRbeta repertoires that made up the dataset. The prospective study material was composed of cDNA or gDNA derived from T cells, B-cell-depleted T cells, or PBMCs. Broad study findings and their caveats: The amount of clinical and demographic metadata varied by source and participant and was provided uncurated.

To note about this clone: It has no known antigen specificity. No base quality values were provided; no much bigger clone lies one nucleotide off.

The collaborating institutions used their own protocols to collect whole blood in K2EDTA tubes. Collaborator samples were shipped for TCRbeta analysis as frozen whole blood, isolated PBMCs, or DNA extracted from either sample type. From cysteine to phenylalanine, the CDR3 is 14 amino acids long. This entry keeps only the CDR3 DNA: 42 bases, framed from base 1. V gives up 2 bases and J gives up 5 bases, and the segment between their germline ends measures 13 bases. For CDR1 and CDR2, the germline V gene lists SGDLS and YYNGEE. TCRbeta CDR3 regions were amplified from genomic DNA using the immunoSEQ Assay, a bias-controlled multiplex PCR. As for the original processing: Nucleated cell counts per sample were estimated from amplification of reference gene primers within the assay. Sequence reads were collapsed and filtered to measure the absolute abundance of every unique TCRbeta CDR3 rearrangement. For each sample, productive Simpson clonality was calculated by taking the square root of Simpson's diversity index across productive rearrangements. TCRdb re-hosts the immuneACCESS table, in-frame sequences only. Its copies lack some clones; in the studies checked, an unresolved V gene accounts for under half of them, and the cause for the rest is not known. The V and J calls and clone size were taken over from that table, and D and trimming were inferred from the DNA. The sample contains tens of thousands of clones, roughly 85% of them found a single time. Around a fifth of the sample goes to the ten largest clones.

What was sequenced was peripheral blood. The receptor comes from a woman over 75 with acute or convalescent COVID-19. The chain couples TRBV9 to TRBJ2-5, and possibly TRBD2, on 6 matching bases. The nucleotide sequence reads TGTGCCAGCAGCGTGGGCGGGATGTATGAGACCCAGTACTTC. It translates as CASSVGGMYETQYF.